This T cell receptor (beta chain) was captured by sequencing in a study of blood T cell repertoires in COVID-19. CDR3 size: 14 residues. Germline-derived CDR1 and CDR2 are LNHDA and SQIVND (reference sequence). J lost 2 bases, V lost 6 bases, and 3 bases had no gene match. Some clones are missing from TCRdb's copy, which holds only in-frame ones; the method was immunoSEQ multiplex PCR. The table lists some 330,000 clones, 80% to 85% of them singletons. This clone was counted once. This receptor was taken from a woman between 45 and 65 years old who had recovered from COVID-19. The source material was PBMCs or T cells enriched from blood (not recorded which). The chain recombines TRBV19 with TRBJ2-7; 11 nucleotides match TRBD2. The CDR3: CASRLTSGAYEQYF. CDR3 DNA: TGTGCCAGTAGACTGACTAGCGGGGCCTACGAGCAGTACTTC.